This T cell receptor (beta chain) was obtained from a study of blood T cell repertoires in COVID-19. Study at large: Acute and convalescent COVID-19 samples came from the United States, Italy and Spain. From T cells, B-cell-depleted T cells, or PBMCs came the material, which was cDNA or gDNA.

Original data processing: Nucleated cell counts were estimated from reference gene primer amplification. Data came from immunoSEQ multiplex PCR; TCRdb stores just in-frame clones and leaves some out. D and trimming were read from the DNA, whereas the V and J calls and clone size are those reported in that table. The table lists some 120,000 clones, around 77% of them singletons. This CDR3 has 15 amino acids. Trimming pared 6 bases from V and 7 bases from J, leaving 21 bases between. Germline V lookup: CDR1 MNHEY, CDR2 SVGAGI. The chain carries TRBV6-5 and TRBJ1-2; perhaps TRBD1 as D (5 bases). The TCR sequence derives from a human donor in a cohort sampled during active COVID-19. Material: peripheral blood. In DNA form, the CDR3 reads TGTGCCAGCAGGGACCTGACCGGGGGAGGAACTGGCTACACCTTC. Translating gives CASRDLTGGGTGYTF.